The source of this TCR beta chain is a study of blood T cell repertoires in COVID-19. The CDR3 contains 11 residues. V lost 6 bases and J lost 12, with 15 bases in between. Germline V gene lookup returns CDR1 DFQATT and CDR2 SNEGSKA (reference sequence). Source study methods: The assay estimated nucleated cells by amplifying reference gene primers. Assay: immunoSEQ multiplex PCR; the TCRdb copy retains only in-frame clones and omits some. V, J and clone size derive from that table, while D and trimming were established from the DNA sequence. This table has some 500,000 clones, 70% to 90% appearing once. Individuals drawn from about two dozen US areas were about 18 to 95 years old. Participant-given clinical history determined each cohort assignment. Donors in Cohort 3 who had recovered were those with two negative PCRs, healthcare professional clearance, or resolution of their symptoms.

The clonotype originates from a woman in her forties who had recovered from COVID-19. V gene TRBV20-1 combines with J gene TRBJ2-1; no clear D gene. The material sequenced was PBMCs or T cells enriched from blood (not recorded which). CDR3 nucleotide sequence: TGCAGTGCCACCACAGTAGAAGGGCAGTTCTTC. Its protein product is CSATTVEGQFF.